A single sample is the source of the 9 T cell receptor beta chains below, sequenced in a study of technical replicates of blood from several donors. Measured with immunoSEQ multiplex PCR; TCRdb has only the in-frame clones, and not every one. The top ten hold about an eighth of the sample, which has 15,000 to 20,000 clones, approximately 83% seen once. The sample comprised PBMCs. These receptors originate from a human donor in good health.

The rearrangement joins TRBV6-5 to TRBJ1-2; maybe TRBD1 (5 bases). V dropped 2 bases and J dropped 2 bases, with 6 bases sitting between them. Germline V gene sequence: CDR1 MNHEY, CDR2 SVGAGI. There are 13 residues in the CDR3. The CDR3 loop reads CASSYGQNYGYTF. CDR3 DNA sequence: TGTGCCAGCAGTTACGGACAAAACTATGGCTACACCTTC.

This chain uses TRBV29-1 with TRBJ2-7; 7 bases are shared with TRBD1. CDR1 and CDR2 (germline): SQVTM, ANQGSEA. This CDR3 has 12 residues. The ends lost 4 bases at V and 7 bases at J; junction bases unmatched: 7. The CDR3 reads CSVGTGEQEQYF. As DNA, the CDR3 is TGCAGCGTTGGGACAGGCGAACAGGAGCAGTACTTC.

This chain connects TRBV11-2 to TRBJ2-7, with unresolved D. The CDR3 covers 13 residues. Trimming took off 6 bases at V and 3 bases at J, with 12 bases between the two ends. The germline CDR1 and CDR2 sequences are SGHAT and FQNNGV. The chain's CDR3 is CASRARSFYEQYF. CDR3 DNA sequence: TGTGCCAGCAGAGCCCGGTCGTTCTACGAGCAGTACTTC.

The V gene is TRBV6-1, the J gene TRBJ2-2; 8 bases are shared with TRBD2. The CDR3 runs 14 residues. CDR1 MNHNS and CDR2 SASEGT come from the germline V gene. J was trimmed by 3 bases and V by 10 bases; bases with no gene match: 7. In DNA, the CDR3 is TGTGCCACCGCCAGAGCGGGAGACACCGGGGAGCTGTTTTTT. It encodes CATARAGDTGELFF.

The J gene is TRBJ2-1, the V gene TRBV18, with D possibly being TRBD2 (5 bases). This CDR3 is 18 amino acids long. In germline, CDR1 is KGHSH, CDR2 LQKENI. Trimming pared 0 bases from V and 9 bases from J, leaving 24 bases between. CDR3 sequence: CASSPPLSGGGGYGEQFF. In DNA, the CDR3 is TGTGCCAGCTCACCACCCTTATCTGGTGGAGGTGGATACGGTGAGCAGTTCTTC. The full variable domain, completed using reference TRBV18 and TRBJ2-1, is NAGVMQNPRHLVRRRGQEARLRCSPMKGHSHVYWYRQLPEEGLKFMVYLQKENIIDESGMPKERFSAEFPKEGPSILRIQQVVRGDSAAYFCASSPPLSGGGGYGEQFFGPGTRLTVL.

V and J are TRBV5-8 and TRBJ2-1; 7 bases fit TRBD2. The CDR3 extends over 15 amino acids. V was pared by 4 bases and J by 0 bases, with 4 bases of the junction left unmatched. Germline CDR1 reads SGHTS; CDR2 reads YDEGEE. As DNA, the CDR3 is TGTGCCAGCAGCCTAGCGGCTAGCTCCTACAATGAGCAGTTCTTC. This sequence encodes CASSLAASSYNEQFF.

The chain employs TRBV11-2 and TRBJ2-5; D gene uncertain. This CDR3 spans 12 amino acids. Germline loops: CDR1 SGHAT, CDR2 FQNNGV. V lost 5 bases to trimming and J lost 5 bases, with 9 bases between them. The CDR3 loop is CASSVNRETQYF. As DNA, the CDR3 is TGTGCCAGCAGCGTTAACCGGGAGACCCAGTACTTC.

This clone was seen just once. This sequence joins TRBV2 and TRBJ2-2; D may be TRBD1 (6 bases). The germline V and J ends were trimmed by 6 bases and 7 bases, with 15 bases remaining between them. Germline V gives CDR1 SNHLY, CDR2 FYNNEI. The length of the CDR3 is 14 residues. For the CDR3, the DNA is TGTGCCAGCAGAAGGACAGCTCTGGACGGGGAGCTGTTTTTT. Translated: CASRRTALDGELFF.

The chain uses TRBV30 and TRBJ1-5; D is uncertain. The CDR3 runs to 13 residues. Germline-derived CDR1 and CDR2 are GTSNPN and SVGIG (reference sequence). Trimming took 2 bases from V and 5 from J, leaving 10 bases between them. The chain's CDR3 is CAWSWRVDQPQHF. The CDR3 DNA reads TGTGCCTGGAGTTGGAGGGTGGATCAGCCCCAGCATTTT. Based on the CDR3 plus reference TRBV30 and TRBJ1-5, the full variable domain is SQTIHQWPATLVQPVGSPLSLECTVEGTSNPNLYWYRQAAGRGLQLLFYSVGIGQISSEVPQNLSASRPQDRQFILSSKKLLLSDSGFYLCAWSWRVDQPQHFGDGTRLSIL.